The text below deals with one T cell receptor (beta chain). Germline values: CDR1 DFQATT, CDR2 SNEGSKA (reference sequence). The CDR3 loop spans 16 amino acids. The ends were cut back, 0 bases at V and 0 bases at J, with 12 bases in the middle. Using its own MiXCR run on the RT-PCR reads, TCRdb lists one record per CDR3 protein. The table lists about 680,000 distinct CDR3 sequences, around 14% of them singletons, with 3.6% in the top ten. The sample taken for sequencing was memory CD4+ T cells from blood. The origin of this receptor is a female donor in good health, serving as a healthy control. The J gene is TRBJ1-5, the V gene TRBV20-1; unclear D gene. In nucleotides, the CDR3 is TGCAGTGCTAGAGATGAGTACACGTATAGCAATCAGCCCCAGCATTTT. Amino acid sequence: CSARDEYTYSNQPQHF.